The 29 T cell receptor beta chains presented below share a single source sample, sequenced in a study of T-cell reconstitution after alpha-beta-depleted transplantation in children. Using unique molecular identifiers, the investigators prepared the TCRbeta library. TCRdb redid the calling of the PCR reads with MiXCR, one entry per CDR3 protein. Among approximately 650,000 distinct CDR3 sequences listed, around 12% were seen once. Sequenced here: PBMCs, sampled before TCRalphabeta/CD19-depleted stem cell transplant. The receptor source for this set is a girl aged 2 to 10 with congenital amegakaryocytic thrombocytopenia, due to receive a stem cell transplant.

This clonotype occurred many times. The V gene is TRBV29-1, the J gene TRBJ1-3; tentative D call: TRBD1 (5 bases). The CDR3 has 14 residues. The germline gives CDR1 SQVTM, CDR2 ANQGSEA. V shed 4 bases and J shed 1 base, with 11 bases lying between them. The CDR3 coding sequence is TGCAGCGTTGCCCACGGGGGGTCTGGAAACACCATATATTTT. This sequence encodes CSVAHGGSGNTIYF.

The J gene is TRBJ2-7, the V gene TRBV5-1; 8 bases are shared with TRBD2. The CDR3 spans 15 residues. Germline trimming cut 5 bases from V and 6 bases from J; bases unmatched to any gene: 13. Germline V CDR1 and CDR2: SGHRS, YFSETQ. CDR3 nucleotides: TGCGCCAGCAGGGCCAGCGGGAGCGTCTCAGGCGAGCAGTACTTC. This translates into CASRASGSVSGEQYF.

In this sample, this clonotype turned up a few times. As DNA, the CDR3 is TGTGCCAGCAGCTTAGACGCGGGAGGGCCGTTCAATGAGCAGTTCTTC. Its protein is CASSLDAGGPFNEQFF. V gene TRBV7-8 combines with J gene TRBJ2-1; 9 positions match TRBD2. Germline values: CDR1 SGHVS, CDR2 FQNEAQ. V shed 1 base, J shed 6 bases, and the junction held 7 bases outside the gene matches. The CDR3 has 16 residues.

In its sample, this clonotype was seen many times. This chain links TRBV29-1 with TRBJ1-1; D not certain. The CDR3 extends over 13 amino acids. CDR1 is SQVTM and CDR2 is ANQGSEA in the germline V gene. Trimming shortened V by 5 bases and J by 2 bases, and 12 bases separated the two germline ends. CDR3 coding DNA: TGCAGCGTTCTCCCACGCGGTAACACTGAAGCTTTCTTT. It yields the protein CSVLPRGNTEAFF.

This clonotype has at least ten counts. This chain links TRBV20-1 with TRBJ2-5; D gene uncertain. Germline V CDR1 and CDR2: DFQATT, SNEGSKA (reference sequence). There are 12 residues in the CDR3. The V end lost 6 bases, the J end lost 2 bases, and 10 bases lay between the germline ends. In DNA form, the CDR3 reads TGCAGTGCAACCGGACGGCAAGAGACCCAGTACTTC. Translation gives CSATGRQETQYF.

Concerning this clonotype: This sequence may be a read error, since a much larger clone differs from it by one base. The J gene is TRBJ2-5, the V gene TRBV7-8, with D tentatively TRBD2 (5 bases). Germline V gene lookup returns CDR1 SGHVS and CDR2 FQNEAQ. CDR3 size: 16 residues. The V gene lost 5 bases and the J gene lost 3 bases, with 19 bases spanning the gap. CDR3 sequence (DNA): TGTGCCAGCAGCCGATCTCCAGCCGGGATAAAAGAGACCCAGTACTTC. Residues: CASSRSPAGIKETQYF.

As DNA, the CDR3 is TGCAGTGCTAGAGGGGTTGGGGGTAGTAACATTCAGTACTTC. As protein: CSARGVGGSNIQYF. The chain carries TRBV20-1 and TRBJ2-4; D is tentatively TRBD1 or TRBD2 (5 bases each). Per germline, CDR1 DFQATT and CDR2 SNEGSKA (reference sequence). This CDR3 region has 14 residues. Trimming shortened V by 1 base and J by 7 bases, and 14 bases separated the two germline ends.

This clonotype was observed many times. The V gene is TRBV20-1, the J gene TRBJ2-7, with 8 bases fitting TRBD2. Per the germline V gene, CDR1 is DFQATT and CDR2 is SNEGSKA (reference sequence). The CDR3 spans 14 residues. J was trimmed by 3 bases and V by 4 bases; bases with no gene match: 8. Here the CDR3 DNA reads TGCAGTGCTATGCCCCCCACTAGCGGCTACGAGCAGTACTTC. It yields the protein CSAMPPTSGYEQYF.

This chain joins TRBV7-8 and TRBJ2-1; 9 nucleotides agree with TRBD2. Germline values: CDR1 SGHVS, CDR2 FQNEAQ. V trimming: 7 bases; J trimming: 4 bases; junction bases outside the gene matches: 11. The length of the CDR3 is 16 residues. The DNA of the CDR3 is TGTGCCAGCACACTACCCCCTAGCGGGACGTACAATGAGCAGTTCTTC. The encoded protein is CASTLPPSGTYNEQFF.

This clonotype was found many times. This rearrangement joins TRBV7-9 to TRBJ1-1; D remains unclear. Germline V gives CDR1 SEHNR, CDR2 FQNEAQ (reference sequence). The length of the CDR3 is 12 residues. Trimming pared 2 bases from V and 3 bases from J, leaving 4 bases between. In nucleotides, the CDR3 is TGTGCCAGCAGCTTAAGGGACACTGAAGCTTTCTTT. The encoded protein is CASSLRDTEAFF.

This clonotype was counted between two and nine times. This chain links TRBV7-8 with TRBJ2-7; tentatively, D is TRBD1 (5 bases). This CDR3 is built from 15 residues. V lost 5 bases and J lost 4, with 18 bases in between. The germline gives CDR1 SGHVS, CDR2 FQNEAQ. The CDR3 coding sequence is TGTGCCAGCAGCAGGTTCAGGCAGGGTACTTACGAGCAGTACTTC. It translates to CASSRFRQGTYEQYF.

At least ten counts were recorded for this clonotype. V is TRBV29-1 and J is TRBJ2-2; D is undetermined. The V and J ends lost 6 bases and 4 bases respectively, with 12 bases between them. This CDR3 has 13 residues. Germline V gene lookup returns CDR1 SQVTM and CDR2 ANQGSEA. CDR3: CSVAPRTTGELFF. CDR3 bases: TGCAGCGTGGCACCCAGGACCACCGGGGAGCTGTTTTTT.

This clonotype was seen a handful of times. The chain has TRBV20-1 and TRBJ2-7; D is possibly TRBD1 (6 bases). CDR3 length: 14 amino acids. Germline V gene sequence: CDR1 DFQATT, CDR2 SNEGSKA (reference sequence). V was clipped by 3 bases and J by 4 bases, with 16 bases between them. CDR3 residues: CSASLAGQPYEQYF. The CDR3 DNA is TGCAGTGCTAGTTTGGCTGGACAGCCATACGAGCAGTACTTC.

The J gene is TRBJ2-7, the V gene TRBV20-1, with 7 bases lining up with TRBD2. V dropped 5 bases and J dropped 2; count of bases not matched to a gene: 15. CDR1 is DFQATT and CDR2 is SNEGSKA in the germline V gene (reference sequence). This CDR3 is 16 amino acids long. DNA of the CDR3: TGCAGTGCTTCCGGGATTGTAGCGGGCGGCCCCTACGAGCAGTACTTC. This gives the protein CSASGIVAGGPYEQYF.

At least ten counts were recorded for this clonotype. The chain has TRBV27 and TRBJ2-7; unclear D gene. The CDR3 is 13 residues long. V gave up 5 bases and J gave up 3 bases, with 11 bases separating them. CDR1 and CDR2 (germline): MNHEY, SMNVEV (reference sequence). The CDR3 bases are TGTGCCAGCAGTCCCGGGTCGGGCTACGAGCAGTACTTC. It codes for CASSPGSGYEQYF.

The chain joins TRBV5-1 to TRBJ1-3; tentative D call: TRBD1 (6 bases). V was shortened by 4 bases and J by 3 bases, with 14 bases between the two germline ends. CDR1 is SGHRS, CDR2 YFSETQ, per germline. CDR3 length: 15 residues. The CDR3 spells CASSGRGSNGNTIYF. The CDR3, as DNA: TGCGCCAGCAGCGGCAGGGGATCTAATGGAAACACCATATATTTT.

The sample holds many counts of this clonotype. The V gene is TRBV11-2, the J gene TRBJ1-2; D is perhaps TRBD1 (6 bases). Germline V gene lookup returns CDR1 SGHAT and CDR2 FQNNGV. This CDR3 contains 14 residues. The V and J ends lost 2 bases and 7 bases respectively, with 14 bases between them. CDR3 nucleotide sequence: TGTGCCAGCAGCTTAAATCCGGGGGCTATTGGCTACACCTTC. Its protein product is CASSLNPGAIGYTF. The full variable domain, completed using reference TRBV11-2 and TRBJ1-2, is EAGVAQSPRYKIIEKRQSVAFWCNPISGHATLYWYQQILGQGPKLLIQFQNNGVVDDSQLPKDRFSAERLKGVDSTLKIQPAKLEDSAVYLCASSLNPGAIGYTFGSGTRLTVV.

The rearrangement joins TRBV25-1 to TRBJ2-1; 7 bases align to TRBD2. Germline V gene sequence: CDR1 MGHDK, CDR2 SYGVNS. The CDR3 is made up of 13 amino acids. The V gene end was trimmed by 11 bases and the J gene end by 5 bases; junction bases not matched to a gene: 9. CDR3 sequence: CAALGGLHNEQFF. The CDR3, as DNA: TGTGCCGCTCTGGGAGGGCTCCACAATGAGCAGTTCTTC. The complete variable domain, with remaining parts taken from reference TRBV25-1 and TRBJ2-1, reads EADIYQTPRYLVIGTGKKITLECSQTMGHDKMYWYQQDPGMELHLIHYSYGVNSTEKGDLSSESTVSRIRTEHFPLTLESARPSHTSQYLCAALGGLHNEQFFGPGTRLTVL.

A note on this clonotype: Just one base apart from a much larger clone, this may be a read error. The conserved phenylalanine or tryptophan normally closing the CDR3 is absent here, so this likely arose from a read error. The gene calls are TRBV15 and TRBJ2-3; D is unresolved. The V end lost 1 base, the J end lost 4 bases, and 6 bases lay between the germline ends. The germline V gene encodes CDR1 LNHNV and CDR2 YYDKDF (reference sequence). The CDR3 covers 13 residues. The DNA of the CDR3 is TGTGCCACCAGCAGAGTTGAGGCAGATACGCAGTATCTT. It encodes CATSRVEADTQYL.

This clonotype was observed many times. DNA of the CDR3: TGTGCCAGCAGTCCTCCGGGCCTTAGGGAAGGCTACACCTTC. Translated, it gives CASSPPGLREGYTF. V gene TRBV12-3 or TRBV12-4 combines with J gene TRBJ1-2, with unresolved D. Trimming stripped 5 bases from V and 8 bases from J, with 18 bases between. The CDR3 consists of 14 residues.

Points on this clonotype: The junction differs from germline at one of its ends, possibly a read error. V gene TRBV20-1 combines with J gene TRBJ2-1; 12 bases fit TRBD2. The CDR3 sequence is 21 residues long. CDR1 and CDR2 from the germline V gene are DFQATT and SNEGSKA (reference sequence). CDR3 nucleotides: TGCTGTGCTATCACCAATACTGGACTAGCGGGAATCCCTAACTCCTACAATGAGCAGTTCTTC. This codes for CCAITNTGLAGIPNSYNEQFF.

This clonotype turned up a few times. This chain connects TRBV6-1 to TRBJ1-5; D gene uncertain. The germline gives CDR1 MNHNS, CDR2 SASEGT. The length of the CDR3 is 16 residues. Trimming took 0 bases from V and 6 from J, leaving 15 bases between them. DNA for the CDR3: TGTGCCAGCAGTGAAGCGACCCACAACTTAGGTCAGCCCCAGCATTTT. Translation gives CASSEATHNLGQPQHF.

This clonotype was detected many times. The J gene is TRBJ2-4, the V gene TRBV7-8, with D unclear. CDR1 is SGHVS and CDR2 is FQNEAQ in the germline V gene. V dropped 5 bases and J dropped 1 base, with 6 bases sitting between them. The CDR3 is 13 residues long. CDR3 coding DNA: TGTGCCAGCAGCCAGAGGGCCAAAAACATTCAGTACTTC. This sequence encodes CASSQRAKNIQYF.

This clonotype has at least ten counts. This sequence joins TRBV29-1 and TRBJ2-7, with D maybe TRBD2 (6 bases). The CDR3 loop spans 13 amino acids. V dropped 7 bases and J dropped 2 bases, with 15 bases sitting between them. Germline V gives CDR1 SQVTM, CDR2 ANQGSEA. The CDR3 nucleotides are TGCAGCGCCGACATGGCGGGGACCTACGAGCAGTACTTC. Protein product: CSADMAGTYEQYF.

This clonotype appeared many times. The rearrangement links TRBV2 to TRBJ1-4; 9 bases are a match to TRBD1. Germline lookup yields CDR1 SNHLY and CDR2 FYNNEI. The CDR3 totals 15 residues. J lost 6 bases, V lost 6 bases, and 8 bases had no gene match. CDR3 in amino acids: CASRFSTGGHEKLFF. The CDR3 nucleotides read TGTGCCAGCAGATTTTCGACAGGGGGTCATGAAAAACTGTTTTTT.

The chain couples TRBV3-1 to TRBJ2-1; D may correspond to TRBD1 or TRBD2 (5 bases each). Trimming left V 6 bases short and J 8 bases short, with 29 bases between. The CDR3 sequence is 18 residues long. Germline CDR1 is LGHDT and CDR2 is YNNKEL (reference sequence). This CDR3 is CASSPPVSAKTRGDEQFF. CDR3 bases: TGTGCCAGCAGTCCACCCGTAAGCGCGAAAACTAGAGGGGATGAGCAGTTCTTC.

In its sample, this clonotype was seen many times. The V call is TRBV20-1, the J call TRBJ2-2; D remains ambiguous. CDR1 and CDR2 (germline): DFQATT, SNEGSKA (reference sequence). The CDR3 loop spans 13 amino acids. Trimming pared 0 bases from V and 4 bases from J, leaving 6 bases between. The CDR3 reads CSARDPLTGELFF. The CDR3 bases are TGCAGTGCTAGAGATCCGCTCACCGGGGAGCTGTTTTTT.

The chain recombines TRBV7-9 with TRBJ2-1, with 7 bases aligning to TRBD2. Germline trimming cut 5 bases from V and 7 bases from J; bases unmatched to any gene: 5. The length of the CDR3 is 13 residues. From germline, CDR1 is SEHNR and CDR2 FQNEAQ (reference sequence). This chain's CDR3 is CASSPRGVNEQFF. The DNA for the CDR3 is TGTGCCAGCAGCCCCCGGGGGGTGAATGAGCAGTTCTTC.

The J gene is TRBJ1-5, the V gene TRBV20-1; D might be TRBD1 (5 bases). The V and J ends lost 3 bases and 6 bases respectively, with 9 bases between them. Per the germline V gene, CDR1 is DFQATT and CDR2 is SNEGSKA (reference sequence). This CDR3 has 12 residues. The CDR3 DNA sequence: TGCAGTGCTAGTACAGGAGGTCAGCCCCAGCATTTT. Translating gives CSASTGGQPQHF.